The sequence of this TCR beta chain was determined in a study of shared clonotypes between healthy human individuals. The study's findings and limits: Owing to a small donor count, the genetic and exposure-history diversity represented was limited. An expected dependence of interdonor clonotype sharing on sequencing depth was noted.

This CDR3 has 16 amino acids. Germline CDR1 and CDR2: SGHRS and YFSETQ. V was trimmed by 3 bases and J by 2 bases, leaving 17 bases between them. On this clone: As yet, its antigen is unknown.

The protocol was immunoSEQ multiplex PCR, while the TCRdb copy is restricted to in-frame clones and leaves out a portion. The table has roughly 2,000,000 clones, 90% to 95% seen once. Naivety among CD8 cells was defined by CD45RO negativity and positive CCR7 selection, thereby excluding terminally differentiated effector memory CD45RA+ cells. The rearrangement uses TRBV5-1 and TRBJ2-5; tentatively, D is TRBD1 or TRBD2 (5 bases each). Material for sequencing was naive CD8+ T cells from PBMCs. The sequence came from a man between 18 and 29 years old in good health. Some clones in this sample may be carry-over from other donors' samples. The CDR3 here is CASSSGTGFRQETQYF. Written as DNA, the CDR3 is TGCGCCAGCAGCTCGGGGACGGGGTTCCGGCAAGAGACCCAGTACTTC.